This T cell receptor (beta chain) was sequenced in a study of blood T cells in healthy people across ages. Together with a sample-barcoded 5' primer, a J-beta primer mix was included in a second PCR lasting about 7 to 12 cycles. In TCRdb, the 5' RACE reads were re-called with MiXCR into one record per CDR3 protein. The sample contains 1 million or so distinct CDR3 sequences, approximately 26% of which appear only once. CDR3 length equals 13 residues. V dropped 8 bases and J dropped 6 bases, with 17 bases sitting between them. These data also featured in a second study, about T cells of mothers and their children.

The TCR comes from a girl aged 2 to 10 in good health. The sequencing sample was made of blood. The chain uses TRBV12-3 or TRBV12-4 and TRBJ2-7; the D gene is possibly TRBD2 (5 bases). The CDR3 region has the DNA TGTGCCAGCTCTCAGACTACCGCCTCCGAGCAGTACTTC. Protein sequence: CASSQTTASEQYF.